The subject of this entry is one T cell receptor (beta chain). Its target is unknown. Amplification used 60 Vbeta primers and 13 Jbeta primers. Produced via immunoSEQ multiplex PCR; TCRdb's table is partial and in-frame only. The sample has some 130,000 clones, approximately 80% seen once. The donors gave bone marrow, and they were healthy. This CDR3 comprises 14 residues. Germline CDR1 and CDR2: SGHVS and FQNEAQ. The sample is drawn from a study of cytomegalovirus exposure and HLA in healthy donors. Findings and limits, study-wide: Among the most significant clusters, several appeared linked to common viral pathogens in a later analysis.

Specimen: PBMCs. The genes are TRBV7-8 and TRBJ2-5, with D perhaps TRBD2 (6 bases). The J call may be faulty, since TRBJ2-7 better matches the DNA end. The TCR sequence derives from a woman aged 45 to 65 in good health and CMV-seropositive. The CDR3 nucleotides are TGTGCCAGCAGCTTGGGACTGTCCTCCTACGAGCAGTACTTC. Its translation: CASSLGLSSYEQYF.